This T cell receptor beta chain was retrieved from a study of blood T cell repertoires in COVID-19. Study context: From the United States, Italy and Spain came samples of acute and convalescent COVID-19. PBMCs, B-cell-depleted T cells, or T cells provided the cDNA or gDNA that made up the material.

Original data processing: Estimates of nucleated cell counts were drawn from the amplification of reference gene primers. TCRdb's copy holds only in-frame clones and misses some; the assay was immunoSEQ multiplex PCR. D and trimming were read from the DNA, whereas the V and J calls and clone size are those reported in that table. The sample carries 100,000 or so clones, about 86% recorded once. There are 19 residues in the CDR3. V lost 1 base and J lost 0, with 17 bases in between. CDR1 SGHRS and CDR2 YFSETQ come from the germline V gene. The sample comprised peripheral blood. The genes are TRBV5-1 and TRBJ2-6, with D maybe TRBD1 (6 bases). This TCR was sampled from a man older than 75 with acute or convalescent COVID-19. The chain's CDR3 is CASSLKGQTMNSGANVLTF. The CDR3 nucleotides are TGCGCCAGCAGCTTGAAAGGACAGACCATGAACTCTGGGGCCAACGTCCTGACTTTC. Filled out from reference TRBV5-1 and TRBJ2-6, the complete variable domain reads KAGVTQTPRYLIKTRGQQVTLSCSPISGHRSVSWYQQTPGQGLQFLFEYFSETQRNKGNFPGRFSGRQFSNSRSEMNVSTLELGDSALYLCASSLKGQTMNSGANVLTFGAGSRLTVL.